This T cell receptor (beta chain) originates from a study of T cell repertoires in cytomegalovirus infection. From the reads, TCRdb called clonotypes with MiXCR, one entry per CDR3 protein. The sample has 500,000 to 600,000 distinct CDR3 sequences, approximately 17% seen once. The CDR3 covers 16 residues. Looked up from germline, CDR1 is LNHDA and CDR2 is SQIVND (reference sequence). The V gene lost 4 bases and the J gene lost 0 bases, with 12 bases spanning the gap. The TCR was taken from a human donor in good health (CMV status not recorded). Some clones in this sample may be carry-over from other donors' samples. Source material: CD8+ T cells from PBMCs. This chain links TRBV19 with TRBJ1-4; unclear D gene. The CDR3 region has the DNA TGTGCCAGTAGTAAGCTCAGGCTTGCAACTAATGAAAAACTGTTTTTT. Its protein is CASSKLRLATNEKLFF.